Below are 13 T cell receptor beta chains sequenced from a single sample in a study of metastatic and nonmetastatic thyroid tumors. TCRdb used MiXCR to call clones anew from the PCR reads. The sample includes about 48,000 clones, roughly a fifth of them seen just once. Thyroid surgery was performed in patients who had received no treatment beforehand. The source material was blood. These receptors were collected from a male donor with papillary thyroid cancer or a benign thyroid nodule (not recorded which). Some clones in this sample may be carry-over from other donors' samples.

Note on this clone: This clone may be a read error of a much larger clone one base away. J is TRBJ2-3 and V is TRBV20-1; tentatively, D is TRBD2 (7 bases). Germline V gives CDR1 DFQATT, CDR2 SNEGSKA (reference sequence). CDR3 length: 14 amino acids. Trimming removed 6 bases from V and 5 bases from J, with 18 bases in between. The CDR3 coding sequence is TGCAGTGCAAAGACTAGGGGGGGGCGAGATACGCAGTATTTT. Amino acids: CSAKTRGGRDTQYF.

The chain links TRBV3-1 to TRBJ2-3; unclear D gene. CDR1 is LGHDT, CDR2 YNNKEL, per germline (reference sequence). V lost 1 base and J lost 2, with 16 bases in between. CDR3 size: 17 residues. The CDR3 region has the DNA TGTGCCAGCAGCCAAGCCTTTCTAGAGTCCCCCACAGATACGCAGTATTTT. Encoded protein: CASSQAFLESPTDTQYF.

This clone showed up many times. The V and J genes are TRBV30 and TRBJ2-7, with D possibly being TRBD2 (5 bases). Germline V gene lookup returns CDR1 GTSNPN and CDR2 SVGIG (reference sequence). The V and J ends lost 4 bases and 6 bases respectively, with 16 bases between them. This CDR3 is 13 amino acids long. The DNA of the CDR3 is TGTGCCTGGACCCGCTACGAGGGCGCCGAGCAGTACTTC. It codes for CAWTRYEGAEQYF.

This clone was seen repeatedly, ten times or more. The chain combines TRBV4-1 with TRBJ1-3; no clear D. CDR3 length: 12 amino acids. CDR1 and CDR2 from the germline V gene are MGHRA and YSYEKL. V shed 1 base and J shed 3 bases, with 1 base lying between them. For the CDR3, the DNA is TGCGCCAGCAGCCAAGTTGGAAACACCATATATTTT. As protein: CASSQVGNTIYF.

This clone was counted many times. V usage is TRBV30 and J usage is TRBJ2-3; 9 bases map to TRBD1. The CDR3 extends over 16 amino acids. Germline CDR1 GTSNPN, CDR2 SVGIG (reference sequence). Trimming took 0 bases from V and 3 from J; bases not matched to a gene: 7. CDR3 amino acids: CAWSVGHRGQTDTQYF. CDR3 coding DNA: TGTGCCTGGAGTGTGGGTCACAGGGGGCAGACAGATACGCAGTATTTT.

This clone was found many times. V is TRBV6-2 or TRBV6-3 and J is TRBJ1-5, with D perhaps matching TRBD1 (6 bases). The CDR3 length is 17 residues. Trimming took off 4 bases at V and 1 base at J, with 17 bases between the two ends. Germline V CDR1 and CDR2: MNHEY, SVGEGT. The CDR3 here is CASSSVPTGSSNQPQHF. In DNA, the CDR3 is TGTGCCAGCAGTTCTGTACCTACAGGGTCGAGCAATCAGCCCCAGCATTTT.

The DNA for the CDR3 is TGTGCCAGCAGGAGACAGTGCCGGGAGACCCAGTACTTC. It codes for CASRRQCRETQYF. This chain links TRBV28 with TRBJ2-5; D perhaps matches TRBD1 (5 bases). The V and J ends lost 6 bases and 5 bases respectively, with 13 bases between them. Germline CDR1 MDHEN, CDR2 SYDVKM. The CDR3 loop spans 13 amino acids.

This clone was observed many times. The gene calls are TRBV20-1 and TRBJ2-2; the D gene is possibly TRBD2 (6 bases). Trimming took off 1 base at V and 7 bases at J, with 19 bases between the two ends. Germline V gene lookup returns CDR1 DFQATT and CDR2 SNEGSKA (reference sequence). CDR3 size: 16 residues. The DNA for the CDR3 is TGCAGTGCTAGAGCCCGTTTTGCGGGGACGGGCGGGGAGCTGTTTTTT. This sequence encodes CSARARFAGTGGELFF.

The V gene is TRBV5-1, the J gene TRBJ2-7; D possibly matches TRBD1 or TRBD2 (5 bases each). Germline CDR1 reads SGHRS; CDR2 reads YFSETQ. Trimming took off 7 bases at V and 4 bases at J, with 18 bases between the two ends. The CDR3 is 14 residues long. The CDR3 sequence: CASSTQGPGYEQYF. The CDR3 bases are TGCGCCAGCTCGACCCAGGGACCGGGTTACGAGCAGTACTTC.

Worth noting for this clone: An end of the junction does not agree with germline; a read error may underlie this. This rearrangement joins TRBV6-2 or TRBV6-3 to TRBJ1-6; D possibly corresponds to TRBD1 (6 bases). The length of the CDR3 is 14 residues. Per the germline V gene, CDR1 is MNHEY and CDR2 is SVGEGT. The DNA of the CDR3 is TGTGCCAGCAGAAGCCCACAGGGTTATTCACCCATCCACTTT. Translating it yields CASRSPQGYSPIHF.

Ten or more counts support this clone. The chain links TRBV6-2 or TRBV6-3 to TRBJ2-1; 9 bases agree with TRBD2. From germline, CDR1 is MNHEY and CDR2 SVGEGT. The CDR3 covers 15 residues. The J segment lost 2 bases and the V segment lost 4 bases, leaving 3 bases of the junction unmatched. CDR3 residues: CASSLAGDPYNEQFF. The CDR3, as DNA: TGTGCCAGCAGTTTAGCGGGGGACCCCTACAATGAGCAGTTCTTC.

This clone has only a few counts. This rearrangement joins TRBV10-2 to TRBJ2-7; D may correspond to TRBD1 or TRBD2 (6 bases each). V shed 8 bases and J shed 7 bases, with 21 bases lying between them. This CDR3 is 14 amino acids long. From germline, CDR1 is WSHSY and CDR2 SAAADI. CDR3 amino acids: CASPPRGLSGEQYF. In DNA, the CDR3 is TGCGCCAGCCCCCCCCGGGGGCTCTCGGGGGAGCAGTACTTC.

This rearrangement joins TRBV27 to TRBJ2-1; 7 bases align to TRBD2. Losses at the gene ends were 3 bases for V and 9 bases for J; bases not matched to a gene: 5. The germline V gene has CDR1 MNHEY and CDR2 SMNVEV (reference sequence). The CDR3 is made up of 13 amino acids. The CDR3 is CASSLGGVGEQFF. The CDR3 DNA sequence: TGTGCCAGCAGTTTGGGAGGGGTAGGTGAGCAGTTCTTC.